Below, 26 T cell receptor beta chains from the same sample are listed, as sequenced in a study of blood T cell repertoires in COVID-19. TCRdb's copy holds only in-frame clones and misses some; the assay was immunoSEQ multiplex PCR. The sample has about 99,000 clones; roughly 82% are singletons. The sequenced sample was peripheral blood. These receptors were obtained from a human donor in a cohort sampled during active COVID-19.

The J gene is TRBJ2-5, the V gene TRBV7-9, with a possible D match to TRBD1 (6 bases). Per the germline V gene, CDR1 is SEHNR and CDR2 is FQNEAQ (reference sequence). Trimming pared 2 bases from V and 1 base from J, leaving 11 bases between. CDR3 size: 15 residues. CDR3 region: CASSLTGSAQETQYF. The DNA for the CDR3 is TGTGCCAGCAGCTTAACAGGGAGTGCCCAAGAGACCCAGTACTTC.

The V and J genes are TRBV6-1 and TRBJ2-7; 10 bases line up with TRBD2. The CDR3 runs to 14 residues. Germline CDR1 is MNHNS and CDR2 is SASEGT. V shed 1 base and J 6 bases; nucleotides not matched to a gene: 3. The CDR3 sequence is CASSEGSGGGEQYF. As DNA, the CDR3 is TGTGCCAGCAGTGAAGGCAGCGGGGGGGGCGAGCAGTACTTC.

The chain is built from TRBV7-9 and TRBJ2-3, with a tentative D call TRBD2 (6 bases). CDR3 length: 15 amino acids. Between the trimmed V and J ends, which lost 3 bases and 3 bases, there was a span of 13 bases. Germline CDR1 SEHNR, CDR2 FQNEAQ (reference sequence). The CDR3 bases are TGTGCCAGCAGCTTCGGTAGCGGCGGGACAGATACGCAGTATTTT. Protein product: CASSFGSGGTDTQYF.

The genes are TRBV6-4 and TRBJ1-6; D unclear. From germline, CDR1 is MRHNA and CDR2 SNTAGT. V was shortened by 0 bases and J by 8 bases, with 5 bases between the two germline ends. The CDR3 covers 13 residues. The CDR3 nucleotides read TGTGCCAGCAGTGACTCGGGCGATTCACCCCTCCACTTT. The encoded protein is CASSDSGDSPLHF.

The genes are TRBV9 and TRBJ1-4, with unresolved D. V lost 6 bases, J lost 2 bases, and 11 bases lay in between. The CDR3 is 14 residues long. Per the germline V gene, CDR1 is SGDLS and CDR2 is YYNGEE. In nucleotides, the CDR3 is TGTGCCAGCACCCCGGGAGTGACTAATGAAAAACTGTTTTTT. It is translated as CASTPGVTNEKLFF.

The rearrangement uses TRBV4-2 and TRBJ1-1; 10 nucleotides align to TRBD1. Germline V gene data show CDR1 as LGHNA and CDR2 as YNFKEQ. This CDR3 has 18 residues. After removal of 0 bases from V and 5 bases from J, the junction contained 12 bases not matched to a gene. CDR3 DNA sequence: TGTGCCAGCAGCCAAGATAGACAGGGGGCGCGCGAAGGGACTGAAGCTTTCTTT. Translation: CASSQDRQGAREGTEAFF.

The V and J genes are TRBV29-1 and TRBJ1-1; no firm D call. V lost 3 bases and J 0 bases, leaving 5 bases between the germline ends. This CDR3 comprises 12 residues. Germline CDR1 is SQVTM and CDR2 is ANQGSEA. The CDR3 sequence: CSVDGLNTEAFF. The CDR3 nucleotides read TGCAGCGTTGACGGGTTGAACACTGAAGCTTTCTTT.

The chain recombines TRBV27 with TRBJ1-1; 9 nucleotides align to TRBD1. The J segment lost 1 base and the V segment lost 6 bases, leaving 3 bases of the junction unmatched. Looked up from germline, CDR1 is MNHEY and CDR2 is SMNVEV (reference sequence). The CDR3 is made up of 14 amino acids. In DNA, the CDR3 is TGTGCCAGCAGGGGACAGGGCTGGAACACTGAAGCTTTCTTT. Translating it yields CASRGQGWNTEAFF.

The rearrangement links TRBV29-1 to TRBJ2-3; D is undetermined. CDR1 SQVTM and CDR2 ANQGSEA come from the germline V gene. The CDR3 is 12 residues long. Trimming took 3 bases from V and 4 from J, leaving 8 bases between them. Here the CDR3 reads CSVEPSSDTQYF. The CDR3 DNA follows: TGCAGCGTTGAGCCTAGTTCAGATACGCAGTATTTT.

V usage is TRBV19 and J usage is TRBJ2-3, with D unresolved. Deletions cut 5 bases from V and 1 base from J, with 10 bases between. Per the germline V gene, CDR1 is LNHDA and CDR2 is SQIVND (reference sequence). The CDR3 length is 14 residues. The CDR3 sequence: CASSPVTGTDTQYF. The CDR3 DNA is TGTGCCAGTAGTCCGGTCACCGGCACAGATACGCAGTATTTT.

The rearrangement joins TRBV5-1 to TRBJ1-4; D might be TRBD1 (6 bases). This CDR3 region has 16 residues. Trimming shortened V by 0 bases and J by 0 bases, and 9 bases separated the two germline ends. Germline-derived CDR1 and CDR2 are SGHRS and YFSETQ. CDR3 in amino acids: CASSLGTVATNEKLFF. Written as DNA, the CDR3 is TGCGCCAGCAGCTTGGGGACAGTTGCAACTAATGAAAAACTGTTTTTT.

The chain is built from TRBV6-5 and TRBJ1-2; 7 bases map to TRBD1. V shed 6 bases, J shed 7 bases, and the junction held 5 bases outside the gene matches. The CDR3 runs 12 residues. Germline V gene data show CDR1 as MNHEY and CDR2 as SVGAGI. The chain's CDR3 is CASSTGAPGYTF. The CDR3 DNA follows: TGTGCCAGCAGCACAGGGGCCCCTGGCTACACCTTC.

CDR3 protein: CASSLGRGANNEQFF. The CDR3 DNA reads as TGTGCCAGCAGCTTGGGGCGGGGGGCGAACAATGAGCAGTTCTTC. V is TRBV11-3 and J is TRBJ2-1; 8 positions match TRBD2. The CDR3 totals 15 residues. The germline gives CDR1 SGHNT, CDR2 YENEEA. J was trimmed by 5 bases and V by 3 bases; bases with no gene match: 6.

This clone has just one count. V usage is TRBV19 and J usage is TRBJ2-5, with 10 bases lining up with TRBD2. Germline V gene sequence: CDR1 LNHDA, CDR2 SQIVND (reference sequence). The length of the CDR3 is 14 residues. Trimming took 6 bases from V and 2 from J; bases not matched to a gene: 3. CDR3 DNA: TGTGCCAGTAGACGAGCGGGGGGGCAAGAGACCCAGTACTTC. It translates to CASRRAGGQETQYF.

Only one count was recorded for this clone. The DNA for the CDR3 is TGCGCCAGCAGCCCGGACAGGGCGGTTTCCGGGGAGCTGTTTTTT. Protein product: CASSPDRAVSGELFF. The chain recombines TRBV4-1 with TRBJ2-2; 8 positions match TRBD1. V dropped 4 bases and J dropped 6; count of bases not matched to a gene: 7. The CDR3 has 15 residues. Germline assignment: CDR1 MGHRA and CDR2 YSYEKL.

The chain recombines TRBV18 with TRBJ1-1; TRBD1 agrees at 7 bases. The CDR3 contains 14 residues. Germline V gene sequence: CDR1 KGHSH, CDR2 LQKENI. The V segment lost 3 bases and the J segment 5 bases; nucleotides outside the gene matches: 6. The CDR3 coding sequence is TGTGCCAGCTCACCCCGGGACAGTCCAACTGAAGCTTTCTTT. Amino acid sequence: CASSPRDSPTEAFF.

The chain couples TRBV13 to TRBJ1-1; no reliable D call. This CDR3 comprises 14 residues. Trimming pared 0 bases from V and 1 base from J, leaving 6 bases between. The germline V gene has CDR1 PRHDT and CDR2 FYEKMQ (reference sequence). DNA of the CDR3: TGTGCCAGCAGCTTAGGCCGCGGGAACACTGAAGCTTTCTTT. Its translation is CASSLGRGNTEAFF.

The genes are TRBV14 and TRBJ1-2; D gene unclear. Germline CDR1 is SGHDN and CDR2 is FVKESK. The CDR3 sequence is 14 residues long. The germline V and J ends were trimmed by 1 base and 4 bases, with 10 bases remaining between them. The CDR3 protein is CASSQGTRGYGYTF. In DNA form, the CDR3 reads TGTGCCAGCAGCCAAGGCACCCGCGGCTATGGCTACACCTTC. Full variable domain (outside the CDR3, taken from reference TRBV14 and TRBJ1-2): EAGVTQFPSHSVIEKGQTVTLRCDPISGHDNLYWYRRVMGKEIKFLLHFVKESKQDESGMPNNRFLAERTGGTYSTLKVQPAELEDSGVYFCASSQGTRGYGYTFGSGTRLTVV.

The rearrangement links TRBV5-1 to TRBJ2-2, with a weak D call TRBD1 (5 bases). The length of the CDR3 is 15 residues. With 5 bases removed from V and 5 bases from J, the gap between germline ends came to 16 bases. Germline V CDR1 and CDR2: SGHRS, YFSETQ. CDR3 nucleotides: TGCGCCAGCAGTCTGTCAGTAAAGGGGACCGGGGAGCTGTTTTTT. It codes for CASSLSVKGTGELFF. Looking up the rest from reference TRBV5-1 and TRBJ2-2 gives the full variable domain: KAGVTQTPRYLIKTRGQQVTLSCSPISGHRSVSWYQQTPGQGLQFLFEYFSETQRNKGNFPGRFSGRQFSNSRSEMNVSTLELGDSALYLCASSLSVKGTGELFFGEGSRLTVL.

The chain has TRBV14 and TRBJ2-5; no firm D call. The CDR3 spans 12 residues. Germline assignment: CDR1 SGHDN and CDR2 FVKESK. Trimming took 6 bases from V and 3 from J, leaving 8 bases between them. CDR3 sequence: CASSRIEETQYF. Here the CDR3 DNA reads TGTGCCAGCAGTCGAATAGAAGAGACCCAGTACTTC.

The chain combines TRBV11-3 with TRBJ2-5, with a weak D call TRBD1 (6 bases). The V end lost 1 base, the J end lost 5 bases, and 8 bases lay between the germline ends. The CDR3 runs 13 residues. Looked up from germline, CDR1 is SGHNT and CDR2 is YENEEA. CDR3 coding DNA: TGTGCCAGCAGCTTAGCCCAGGGGGAGACCCAGTACTTC. Amino acid sequence: CASSLAQGETQYF.

This sequence joins TRBV21-1 and TRBJ2-3; TRBD2 was called by the table and not checked on the DNA. TRBV21-1 represents a pseudogene. This CDR3 region has 17 residues. The CDR3 loop is CASSKVAGAGGADTQYF. For the CDR3, the DNA is TGTGCCAGCAGCAAAGTAGCGGGGGCCGGGGGCGCAGATACGCAGTATTTT.

DNA of the CDR3: TGTGCCAGCTCACCGCCTATTTTGTCTAGCACAGATACGCAGTATTTT. Its protein product is CASSPPILSSTDTQYF. The gene calls are TRBV18 and TRBJ2-3, with D unclear. This CDR3 comprises 16 residues. V was cut by 3 bases and J by 0 bases, with 13 bases left in between. Germline CDR1 reads KGHSH; CDR2 reads LQKENI.

The chain couples TRBV27 to TRBJ2-1; TRBD1 aligns across 8 bases. The junction had 10 bases not matched to a gene; V was cut back by 6 bases and J by 9 bases. Germline V CDR1 and CDR2: MNHEY, SMNVEV (reference sequence). The CDR3 has 14 residues. CDR3 sequence (DNA): TGTGCCAGCAGGAAAGGCACAGGGGGTGGTGAGCAGTTCTTC. Its translation is CASRKGTGGGEQFF.

V usage is TRBV18 and J usage is TRBJ1-3; no reliable D call. This CDR3 has 15 amino acids. V was pared by 2 bases and J by 0 bases, with 8 bases between. Germline CDR1 and CDR2: KGHSH and LQKENI. As DNA, the CDR3 is TGTGCCAGCTCACCAGTCGGTAGCTCTGGAAACACCATATATTTT. Its protein product is CASSPVGSSGNTIYF.

This chain uses TRBV2 with TRBJ1-1; 7 nucleotides agree with TRBD1. This CDR3 is built from 14 residues. Germline V gives CDR1 SNHLY, CDR2 FYNNEI. Trimming cost V 7 bases and J 5 bases; bases outside gene matches: 10. The chain's CDR3 is CASTLQGVGTEAFF. DNA for the CDR3: TGTGCCAGCACCCTGCAGGGGGTTGGAACTGAAGCTTTCTTT.